These 3 T cell receptor beta chains originate from one sample sequenced in a study of blood T cells in healthy people across ages. Together with a sample-barcoded 5' primer, a J-beta primer mix was included in a second PCR lasting roughly 6 to 12 cycles. MiXCR, applied by TCRdb to the 5' RACE reads, yields one record per CDR3 protein. The repertoire has some 780,000 distinct CDR3 sequences, 45% to 70% of them found once; the top ten carry around 24%. The source material was blood. The receptors derive from a man aged 35-49 years in good health.

The chain is built from TRBV5-1 and TRBJ2-3; either TRBD1 or TRBD2 may fit D (5 bases each). Germline CDR1 is SGHRS and CDR2 is YFSETQ. The CDR3 extends over 16 amino acids. Trimming cost V 3 bases and J 4 bases, with 18 bases left between them. CDR3 loop: CASSSGATSTADTQYF. CDR3 nucleotides: TGCGCCAGCAGCTCTGGGGCCACTAGTACCGCAGATACGCAGTATTTT.

This CDR3 reads CASSPNRAQLFF. The DNA of the CDR3 is TGTGCCAGCAGTCCTAACCGGGCTCAACTGTTTTTT. The rearrangement uses TRBV6-5 and TRBJ1-4; unclear D gene. CDR3 length: 12 amino acids. The germline gives CDR1 MNHEY, CDR2 SVGAGI. Deletions cut 5 bases from V and 12 bases from J, with 13 bases between.

The rearrangement links TRBV4-2 to TRBJ2-1; 8 nucleotides line up with TRBD2. The CDR3 has 17 residues. Per germline, CDR1 LGHNA and CDR2 YNFKEQ. Unmatched junction bases numbered 8, after V lost 4 bases and J lost 0 bases. The CDR3: CASSPGVAGSSYNEQFF. CDR3 sequence (DNA): TGTGCCAGCAGCCCTGGAGTAGCGGGGTCCTCCTACAATGAGCAGTTCTTC.